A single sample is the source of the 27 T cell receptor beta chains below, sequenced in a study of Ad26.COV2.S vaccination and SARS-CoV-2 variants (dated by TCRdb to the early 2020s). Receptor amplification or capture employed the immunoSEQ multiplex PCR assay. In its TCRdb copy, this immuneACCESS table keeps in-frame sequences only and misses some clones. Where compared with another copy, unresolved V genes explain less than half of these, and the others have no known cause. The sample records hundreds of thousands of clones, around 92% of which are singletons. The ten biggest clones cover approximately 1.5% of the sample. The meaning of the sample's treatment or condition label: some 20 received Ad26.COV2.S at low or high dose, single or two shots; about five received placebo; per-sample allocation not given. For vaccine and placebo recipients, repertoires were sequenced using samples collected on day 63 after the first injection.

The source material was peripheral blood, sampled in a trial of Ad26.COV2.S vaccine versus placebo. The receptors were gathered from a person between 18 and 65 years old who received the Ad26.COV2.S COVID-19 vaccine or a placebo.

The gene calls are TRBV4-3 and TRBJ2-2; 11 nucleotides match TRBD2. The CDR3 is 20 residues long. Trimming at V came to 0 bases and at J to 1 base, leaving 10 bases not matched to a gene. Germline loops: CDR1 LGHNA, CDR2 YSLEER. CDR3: CASSQDALTSGGRNTGELFF. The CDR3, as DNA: TGCGCCAGCAGCCAAGATGCCCTAACTAGCGGGGGCCGGAACACCGGGGAGCTGTTTTTT.

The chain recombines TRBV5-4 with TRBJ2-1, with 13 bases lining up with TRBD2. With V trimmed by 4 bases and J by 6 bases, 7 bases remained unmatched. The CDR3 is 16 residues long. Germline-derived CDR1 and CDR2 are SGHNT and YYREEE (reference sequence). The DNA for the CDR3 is TGTGCCAGCAGCGGGGGACTAGCGGGAAGGGGCAATGAGCAGTTCTTC. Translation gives CASSGGLAGRGNEQFF. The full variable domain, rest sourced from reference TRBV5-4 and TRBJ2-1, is ETGVTQSPTHLIKTRGQQVTLRCSSQSGHNTVSWYQQALGQGPQFIFQYYREEENGRGNFPPRFSGLQFPNYSSELNVNALELDDSALYLCASSGGLAGRGNEQFFGPGTRLTVL.

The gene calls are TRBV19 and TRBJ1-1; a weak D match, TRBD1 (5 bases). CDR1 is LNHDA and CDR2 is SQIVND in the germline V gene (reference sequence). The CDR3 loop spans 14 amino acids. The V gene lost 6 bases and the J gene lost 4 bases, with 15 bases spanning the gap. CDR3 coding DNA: TGTGCCAGTAGCCTAGGGGCCTCGGGCACTGAAGCTTTCTTT. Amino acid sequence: CASSLGASGTEAFF.

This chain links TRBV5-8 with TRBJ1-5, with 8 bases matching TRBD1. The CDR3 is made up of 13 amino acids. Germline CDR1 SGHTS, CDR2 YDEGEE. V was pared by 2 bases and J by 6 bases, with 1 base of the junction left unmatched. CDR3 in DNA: TGTGCCAGCAGCTTCCAGGGGGCTCAGCCCCAGCATTTT. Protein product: CASSFQGAQPQHF. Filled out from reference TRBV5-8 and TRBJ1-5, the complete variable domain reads EAGVTQSPTHLIKTRGQQATLRCSPISGHTSVYWYQQALGLGLQFLLWYDEGEERNRGNFPPRFSGRQFPNYSSELNVNALELEDSALYLCASSFQGAQPQHFGDGTRLSIL.

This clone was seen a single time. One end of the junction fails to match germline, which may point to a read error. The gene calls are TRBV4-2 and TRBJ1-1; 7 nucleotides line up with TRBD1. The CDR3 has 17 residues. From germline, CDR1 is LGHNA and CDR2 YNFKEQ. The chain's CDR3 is CASSPLQGEGENAEAFF. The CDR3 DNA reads TGTGCCAGCAGTCCCCTCCAGGGGGAAGGAGAGAACGCTGAAGCTTTCTTT.

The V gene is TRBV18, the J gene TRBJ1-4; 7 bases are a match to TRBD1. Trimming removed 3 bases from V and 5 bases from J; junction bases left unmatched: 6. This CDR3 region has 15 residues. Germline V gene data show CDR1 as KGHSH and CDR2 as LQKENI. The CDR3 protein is CASSPQGQQNEKLFF. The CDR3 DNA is TGTGCCAGCTCACCCCAGGGACAGCAGAATGAAAAACTGTTTTTT. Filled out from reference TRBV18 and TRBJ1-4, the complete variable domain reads NAGVMQNPRHLVRRRGQEARLRCSPMKGHSHVYWYRQLPEEGLKFMVYLQKENIIDESGMPKERFSAEFPKEGPSILRIQQVVRGDSAAYFCASSPQGQQNEKLFFGSGTQLSVL.

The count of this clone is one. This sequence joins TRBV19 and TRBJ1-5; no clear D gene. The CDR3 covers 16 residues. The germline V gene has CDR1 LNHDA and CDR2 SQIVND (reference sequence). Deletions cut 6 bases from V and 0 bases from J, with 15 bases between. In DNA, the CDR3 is TGTGCCAGTAGCCCAAGGAGGACCAATAGCAATCAGCCCCAGCATTTT. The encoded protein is CASSPRRTNSNQPQHF.

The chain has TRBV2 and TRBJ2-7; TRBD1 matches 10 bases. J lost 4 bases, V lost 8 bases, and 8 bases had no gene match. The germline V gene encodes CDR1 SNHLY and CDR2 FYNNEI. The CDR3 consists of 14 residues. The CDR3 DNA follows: TGTGCCAGCGTACGGACAGGGGGTAGGTACGAGCAGTACTTC. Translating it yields CASVRTGGRYEQYF.

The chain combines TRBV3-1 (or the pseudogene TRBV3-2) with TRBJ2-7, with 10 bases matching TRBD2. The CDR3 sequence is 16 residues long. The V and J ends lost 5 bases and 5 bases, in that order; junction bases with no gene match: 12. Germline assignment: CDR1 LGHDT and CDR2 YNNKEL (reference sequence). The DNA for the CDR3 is TGTGCCAGCAGCTTGGGAAGTAGCGGGGGGAAGAACGAGCAGTACTTC. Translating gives CASSLGSSGGKNEQYF.

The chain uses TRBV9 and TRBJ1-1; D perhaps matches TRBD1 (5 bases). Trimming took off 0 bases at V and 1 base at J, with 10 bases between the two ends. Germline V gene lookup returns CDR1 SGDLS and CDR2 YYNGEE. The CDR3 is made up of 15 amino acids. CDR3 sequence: CASSVGGDSNTEAFF. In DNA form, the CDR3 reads TGTGCCAGCAGCGTAGGAGGGGATTCGAACACTGAAGCTTTCTTT. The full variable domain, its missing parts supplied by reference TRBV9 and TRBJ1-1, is DSGVTQTPKHLITATGQRVTLRCSPRSGDLSVYWYQQSLDQGLQFLIQYYNGEERAKGNILERFSAQQFPDLHSELNLSSLELGDSALYFCASSVGGDSNTEAFFGQGTRLTVV.

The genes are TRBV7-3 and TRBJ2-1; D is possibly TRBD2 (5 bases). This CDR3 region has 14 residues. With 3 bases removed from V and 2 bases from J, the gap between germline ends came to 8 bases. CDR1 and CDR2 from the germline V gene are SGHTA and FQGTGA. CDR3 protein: CASSLSGTYNEQFF. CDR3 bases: TGTGCCAGCAGCTTGTCGGGGACCTACAATGAGCAGTTCTTC.

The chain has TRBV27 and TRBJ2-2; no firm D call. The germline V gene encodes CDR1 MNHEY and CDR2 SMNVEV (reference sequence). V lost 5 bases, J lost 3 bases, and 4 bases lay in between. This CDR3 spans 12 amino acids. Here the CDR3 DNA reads TGTGCCAGCAGTCGAGACACCGGGGAGCTGTTTTTT. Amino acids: CASSRDTGELFF.

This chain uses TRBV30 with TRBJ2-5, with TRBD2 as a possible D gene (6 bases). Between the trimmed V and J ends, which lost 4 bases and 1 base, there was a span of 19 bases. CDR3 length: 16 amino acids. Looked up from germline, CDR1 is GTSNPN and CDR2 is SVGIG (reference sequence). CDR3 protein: CAWTEEAGPPQETQYF. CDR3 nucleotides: TGTGCCTGGACGGAGGAAGCGGGCCCACCCCAAGAGACCCAGTACTTC. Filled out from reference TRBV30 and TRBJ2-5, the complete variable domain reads SQTIHQWPATLVQPVGSPLSLECTVEGTSNPNLYWYRQAAGRGLQLLFYSVGIGQISSEVPQNLSASRPQDRQFILSSKKLLLSDSGFYLCAWTEEAGPPQETQYFGPGTRLLVL.

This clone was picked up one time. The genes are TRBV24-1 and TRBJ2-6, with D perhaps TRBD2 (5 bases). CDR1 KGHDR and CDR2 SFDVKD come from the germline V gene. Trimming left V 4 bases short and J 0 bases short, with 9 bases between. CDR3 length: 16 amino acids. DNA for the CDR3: TGTGCCACCAGTGAGGACGGGATCTCTGGGGCCAACGTCCTGACTTTC. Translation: CATSEDGISGANVLTF.

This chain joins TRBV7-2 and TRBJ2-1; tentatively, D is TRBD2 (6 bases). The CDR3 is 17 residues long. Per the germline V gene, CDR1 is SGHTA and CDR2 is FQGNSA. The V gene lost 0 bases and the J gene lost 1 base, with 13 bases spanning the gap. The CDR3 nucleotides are TGTGCCAGCAGCTTAGCTTTCCGGGCGGGGTCCTACAATGAGCAGTTCTTC. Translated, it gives CASSLAFRAGSYNEQFF.

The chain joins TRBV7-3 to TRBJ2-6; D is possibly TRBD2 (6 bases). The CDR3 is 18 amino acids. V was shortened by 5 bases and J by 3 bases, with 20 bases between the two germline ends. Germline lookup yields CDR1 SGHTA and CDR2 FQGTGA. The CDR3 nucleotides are TGTGCCAGCAGCCCTGACGGGGGTGCGCCCGTTGGGGCCAACGTCCTGACTTTC. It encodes CASSPDGGAPVGANVLTF.

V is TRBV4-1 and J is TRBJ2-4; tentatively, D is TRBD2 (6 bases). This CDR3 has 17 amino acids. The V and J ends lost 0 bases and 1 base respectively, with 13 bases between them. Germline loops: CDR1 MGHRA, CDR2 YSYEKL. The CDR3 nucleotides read TGCGCCAGCAGCCAAGATGGGGGGTTTATGGCCAAAAACATTCAGTACTTC. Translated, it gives CASSQDGGFMAKNIQYF.

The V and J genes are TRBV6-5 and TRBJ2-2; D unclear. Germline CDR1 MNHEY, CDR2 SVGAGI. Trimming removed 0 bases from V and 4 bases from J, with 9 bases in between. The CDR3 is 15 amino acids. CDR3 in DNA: TGTGCCAGCAGTTACTCGTCCATTTTCACCGGGGAGCTGTTTTTT. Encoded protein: CASSYSSIFTGELFF.

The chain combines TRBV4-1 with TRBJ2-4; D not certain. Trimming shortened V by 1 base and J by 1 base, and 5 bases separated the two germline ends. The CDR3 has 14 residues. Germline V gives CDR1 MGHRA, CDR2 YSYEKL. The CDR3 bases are TGCGCCAGCAGCCAAGGTCACGCCAAAAACATTCAGTACTTC. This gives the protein CASSQGHAKNIQYF.

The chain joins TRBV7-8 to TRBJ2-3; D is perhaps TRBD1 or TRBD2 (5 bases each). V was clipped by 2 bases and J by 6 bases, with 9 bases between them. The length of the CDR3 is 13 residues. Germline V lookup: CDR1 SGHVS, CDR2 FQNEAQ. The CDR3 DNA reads TGTGCCAGCAGCTTAATTCGGGACGATACGCAGTATTTT. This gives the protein CASSLIRDDTQYF.

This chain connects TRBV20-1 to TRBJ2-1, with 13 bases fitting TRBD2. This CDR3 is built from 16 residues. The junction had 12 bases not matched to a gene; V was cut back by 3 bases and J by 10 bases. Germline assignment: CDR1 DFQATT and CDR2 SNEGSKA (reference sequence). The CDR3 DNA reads TGCAGTGCTAGTCCTCCGGGTACTAGCGGGAGGGAAGAGCAGTTCTTC. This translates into CSASPPGTSGREEQFF.

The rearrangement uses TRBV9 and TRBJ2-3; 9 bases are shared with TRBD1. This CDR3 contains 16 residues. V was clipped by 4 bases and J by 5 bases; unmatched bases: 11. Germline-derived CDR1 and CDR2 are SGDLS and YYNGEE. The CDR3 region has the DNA TGTGCCAGCAGCACCACCTTGGACAGGGGCGTAGATACGCAGTATTTT. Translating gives CASSTTLDRGVDTQYF.

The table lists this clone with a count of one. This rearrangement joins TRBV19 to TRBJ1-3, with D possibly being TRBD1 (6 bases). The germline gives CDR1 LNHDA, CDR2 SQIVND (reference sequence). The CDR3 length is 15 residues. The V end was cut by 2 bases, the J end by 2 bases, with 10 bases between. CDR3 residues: CASSISRDTGNTIYF. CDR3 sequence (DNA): TGTGCCAGTAGTATATCCCGGGACACTGGAAACACCATATATTTT.

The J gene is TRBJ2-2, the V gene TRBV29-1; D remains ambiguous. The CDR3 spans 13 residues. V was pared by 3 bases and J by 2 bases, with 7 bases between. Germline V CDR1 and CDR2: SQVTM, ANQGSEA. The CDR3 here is CSVDNPNTGELFF. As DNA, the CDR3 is TGCAGCGTTGATAACCCAAACACCGGGGAGCTGTTTTTT.

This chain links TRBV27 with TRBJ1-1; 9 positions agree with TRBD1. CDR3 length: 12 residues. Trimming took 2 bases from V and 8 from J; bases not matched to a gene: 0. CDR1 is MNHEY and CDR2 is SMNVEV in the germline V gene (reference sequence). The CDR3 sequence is CASSLGTGEAFF. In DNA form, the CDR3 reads TGTGCCAGCAGTTTAGGGACAGGGGAAGCTTTCTTT.

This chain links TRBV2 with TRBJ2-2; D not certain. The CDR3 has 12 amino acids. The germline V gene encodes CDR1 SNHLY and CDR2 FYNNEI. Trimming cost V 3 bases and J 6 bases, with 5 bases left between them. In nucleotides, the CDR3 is TGTGCCAGCAGTGATCCTGCCGGGGAGCTGTTTTTT. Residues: CASSDPAGELFF.

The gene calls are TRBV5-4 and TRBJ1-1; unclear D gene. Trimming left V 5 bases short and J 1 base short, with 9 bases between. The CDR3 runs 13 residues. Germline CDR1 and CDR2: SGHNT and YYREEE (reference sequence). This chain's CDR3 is CASSTDGNTEAFF. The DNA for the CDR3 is TGTGCCAGCAGTACGGACGGGAACACTGAAGCTTTCTTT.